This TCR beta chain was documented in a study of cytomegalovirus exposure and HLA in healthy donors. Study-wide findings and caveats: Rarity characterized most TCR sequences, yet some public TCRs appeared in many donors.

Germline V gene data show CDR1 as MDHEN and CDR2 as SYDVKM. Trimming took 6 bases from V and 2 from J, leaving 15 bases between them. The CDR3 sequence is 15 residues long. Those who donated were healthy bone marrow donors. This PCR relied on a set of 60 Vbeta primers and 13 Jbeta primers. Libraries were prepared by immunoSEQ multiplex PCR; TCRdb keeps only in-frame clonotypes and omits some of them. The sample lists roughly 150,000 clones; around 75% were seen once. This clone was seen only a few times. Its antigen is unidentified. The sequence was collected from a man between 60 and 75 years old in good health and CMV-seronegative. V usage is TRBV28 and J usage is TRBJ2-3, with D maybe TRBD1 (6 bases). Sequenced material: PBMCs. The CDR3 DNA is TGTGCCAGCAGCGTGCGAGGGGGAACCACAGATACGCAGTATTTT. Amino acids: CASSVRGGTTDTQYF.